Each of the 13 T cell receptor beta chains below was sequenced from the same sample in a study of T cell responses to AZD1222 COVID-19 vaccine. Measured with immunoSEQ multiplex PCR; TCRdb has only the in-frame clones, and not every one. The table lists about 94,000 clones, roughly 90% of them singletons. The specimen comprised peripheral blood, sampled 28 days after the second AZD1222 dose. The source is an adult who received the AZD1222 COVID-19 vaccine.

There are many counts of this clone. The gene calls are TRBV20-1 and TRBJ1-4; D call uncertain. Trimming stripped 6 bases from V and 13 bases from J, with 12 bases between. The CDR3 length is 10 residues. The germline CDR1 and CDR2 sequences are DFQATT and SNEGSKA (reference sequence). The CDR3 is CSAGTGVLFF. The DNA of the CDR3 is TGCAGTGCGGGAACGGGCGTACTGTTTTTT.

The J gene is TRBJ1-6, the V gene TRBV11-3; 7 positions agree with TRBD1. Germline values: CDR1 SGHNT, CDR2 YENEEA. Germline trimming cut 0 bases from V and 2 bases from J; bases unmatched to any gene: 1. CDR3 length equals 16 residues. CDR3 region: CASSLDGQAYNSPLHF. Here the CDR3 DNA reads TGTGCCAGCAGCTTAGACGGACAGGCCTATAATTCACCCCTCCACTTT.

V usage is TRBV6-4 and J usage is TRBJ2-1, with 8 bases fitting TRBD2. The CDR3 has 14 residues. The trim removed 3 bases at V and 8 bases at J, leaving 6 bases unmatched. CDR1 is MRHNA and CDR2 is SNTAGT in the germline V gene. The chain's CDR3 is CASSESGSFDEQFF. The DNA of the CDR3 is TGTGCCAGCAGTGAAAGCGGGAGTTTCGATGAGCAGTTCTTC.

This clone was recorded a few times. This rearrangement joins TRBV5-4 to TRBJ2-2, with unresolved D. This CDR3 region has 12 residues. The germline V gene encodes CDR1 SGHNT and CDR2 YYREEE (reference sequence). Trimming cost V 0 bases and J 7 bases, with 4 bases left between them. The DNA for the CDR3 is TGTGCCAGCAGCTTGGAAGTCGGGGAGCTGTTTTTT. Translated, it gives CASSLEVGELFF.

V gene TRBV6-5 combines with J gene TRBJ2-7, with 11 nucleotides matching TRBD1. Germline V gives CDR1 MNHEY, CDR2 SVGAGI. V lost 8 bases, J lost 2 bases, and 2 bases stayed unmatched. The CDR3 consists of 13 residues. In DNA form, the CDR3 reads TGTGCCAGCGGGACAGGGGGACCCTACGAGCAGTACTTC. This sequence encodes CASGTGGPYEQYF.

CDR3 coding DNA: TGCGCCAGCTCCGGACTAGCGGGAGGGAATGAGCAGTTCTTC. It encodes CASSGLAGGNEQFF. J is TRBJ2-1 and V is TRBV4-1, with 15 nucleotides matching TRBD2. Germline V CDR1 and CDR2: MGHRA, YSYEKL. After removal of 8 bases from V and 7 bases from J, the junction contained 3 bases not matched to a gene. This CDR3 is 14 amino acids long.

The CDR3 here is CASSGGDRLSNQPQHF. Written as DNA, the CDR3 is TGTGCCAGCAGTGGGGGCGACAGGCTTAGCAATCAGCCCCAGCATTTT. The V call is TRBV6-1, the J call TRBJ1-5, with D possibly TRBD1 on 6 matching bases. V dropped 4 bases and J dropped 0 bases, with 13 bases sitting between them. The CDR3 covers 16 residues. Looked up from germline, CDR1 is MNHNS and CDR2 is SASEGT.

V is TRBV7-2 and J is TRBJ2-7; 7 nucleotides agree with TRBD1. Germline assignment: CDR1 SGHTA and CDR2 FQGNSA. The V segment lost 8 bases and the J segment 2 bases; nucleotides outside the gene matches: 6. This CDR3 contains 13 residues. CDR3 nucleotide sequence: TGTGCCAGCGGTCACAGGGGCACCTACGAGCAGTACTTC. Residues: CASGHRGTYEQYF.

The V and J genes are TRBV24-1 and TRBJ2-7, with a tentative D call TRBD2 (6 bases). This CDR3 has 13 amino acids. Per the germline V gene, CDR1 is KGHDR and CDR2 is SFDVKD. V was pared by 4 bases and J by 5 bases, with 11 bases between. The CDR3 bases are TGTGCCACCAGTGAAGCGGGTATAAACGAGCAGTACTTC. This translates into CATSEAGINEQYF.

The V and J genes are TRBV27 and TRBJ2-7, with TRBD1 as a possible D gene (6 bases). CDR3 length: 14 amino acids. V was cut by 6 bases and J by 0 bases, with 12 bases left in between. CDR1 and CDR2 (germline): MNHEY, SMNVEV (reference sequence). The CDR3 loop is CASSFSDSSYEQYF. In nucleotides, the CDR3 is TGTGCCAGCAGCTTCTCGGACAGCTCCTACGAGCAGTACTTC.

This chain connects TRBV5-4 to TRBJ2-5; D not resolved. Deletions cut 1 base from V and 0 bases from J, with 7 bases between. Germline assignment: CDR1 SGHNT and CDR2 YYREEE (reference sequence). The CDR3 runs 14 residues. The CDR3 loop reads CASSLPQDQETQYF. CDR3 bases: TGTGCCAGCAGCTTGCCTCAGGACCAAGAGACCCAGTACTTC.

The chain is built from TRBV6-5 and TRBJ1-1; TRBD1 aligns across 7 bases. CDR1 is MNHEY and CDR2 is SVGAGI in the germline V gene. The CDR3 contains 15 residues. With 5 bases clipped from V and 11 bases from J, the junction kept 17 bases outside the gene matches. The CDR3 sequence: CASSPSGTDAPEAFF. DNA of the CDR3: TGTGCCAGCAGTCCGTCCGGGACAGACGCCCCGGAGGCTTTCTTT.

DNA for the CDR3: TGTGCCAGCAGTGAAGTGCGCGGAGGCGGGGAGCTGTTTTTT. Translating it yields CASSEVRGGGELFF. The gene calls are TRBV2 and TRBJ2-2, with D possibly being TRBD2 (5 bases). The V and J ends lost 1 base and 7 bases respectively, with 10 bases between them. The germline V gene encodes CDR1 SNHLY and CDR2 FYNNEI. This CDR3 has 14 amino acids. The variable domain in full, with the rest retrieved from reference TRBV2 and TRBJ2-2, is EPEVTQTPSHQVTQMGQEVILRCVPISNHLYFYWYRQILGQKVEFLVSFYNNEISEKSEIFDDQFSVERPDGSNFTLKIRSTKLEDSAMYFCASSEVRGGGELFFGEGSRLTVL.